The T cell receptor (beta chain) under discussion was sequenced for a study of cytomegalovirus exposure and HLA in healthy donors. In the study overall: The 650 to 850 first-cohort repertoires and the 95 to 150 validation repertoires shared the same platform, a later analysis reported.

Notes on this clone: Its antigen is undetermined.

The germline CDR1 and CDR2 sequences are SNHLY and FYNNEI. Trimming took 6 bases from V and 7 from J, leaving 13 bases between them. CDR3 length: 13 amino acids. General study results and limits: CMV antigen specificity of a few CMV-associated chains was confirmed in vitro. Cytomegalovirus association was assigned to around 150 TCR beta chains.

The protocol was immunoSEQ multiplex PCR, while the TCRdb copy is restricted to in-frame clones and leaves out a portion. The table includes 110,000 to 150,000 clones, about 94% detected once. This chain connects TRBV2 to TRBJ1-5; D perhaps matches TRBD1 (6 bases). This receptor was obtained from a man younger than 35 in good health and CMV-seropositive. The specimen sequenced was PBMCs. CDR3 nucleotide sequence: TGTGCCAGCAGATGGACAGCGAGACAGCCCCAGCATTTT. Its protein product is CASRWTARQPQHF.